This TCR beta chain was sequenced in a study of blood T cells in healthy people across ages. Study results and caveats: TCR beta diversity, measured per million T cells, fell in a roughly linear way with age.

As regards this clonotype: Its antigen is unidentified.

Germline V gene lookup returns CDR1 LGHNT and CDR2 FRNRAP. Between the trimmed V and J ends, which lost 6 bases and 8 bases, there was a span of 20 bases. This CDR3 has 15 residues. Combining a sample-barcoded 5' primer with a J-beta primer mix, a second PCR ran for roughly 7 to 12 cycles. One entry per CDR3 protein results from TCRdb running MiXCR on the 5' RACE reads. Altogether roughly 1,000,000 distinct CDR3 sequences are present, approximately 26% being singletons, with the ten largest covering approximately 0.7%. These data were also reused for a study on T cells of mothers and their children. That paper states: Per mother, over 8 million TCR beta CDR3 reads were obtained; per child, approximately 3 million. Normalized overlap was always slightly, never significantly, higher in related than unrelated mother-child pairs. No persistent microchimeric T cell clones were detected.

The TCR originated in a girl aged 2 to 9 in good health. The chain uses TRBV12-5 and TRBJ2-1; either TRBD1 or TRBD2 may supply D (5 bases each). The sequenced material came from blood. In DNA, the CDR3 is TGTGCTAGTGGCCTCGGGACCACGGCCCGCGATGAGCAGTTCTTC. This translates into CASGLGTTARDEQFF.